The 11 T cell receptor beta chains presented below share a single source sample, sequenced in a study of T-cell memory formation after mild COVID-19. From the 5' RACE reads, TCRdb called clonotypes with MiXCR, one entry per CDR3 protein. This repertoire shows 300,000 to 400,000 distinct CDR3 sequences, approximately 15% found once; its top ten account for more than 20%. The sequenced material came from PBMCs or a T cell subset sorted from them (not recorded which). The receptors originated from a man in his late teens or twenties who had mild COVID-19 (a few samples of this study predate the infection). Cell type and time point are not known.

This clonotype was recorded a few times. This chain links TRBV2 with TRBJ2-1; 8 nucleotides match TRBD1. The junction had 5 bases not matched to a gene; V was cut back by 6 bases and J by 4 bases. Looked up from germline, CDR1 is SNHLY and CDR2 is FYNNEI. The CDR3 totals 14 residues. The CDR3 nucleotides read TGTGCCAGCAGGTCAGACAGGGGATACAATGAGCAGTTCTTC. Protein sequence: CASRSDRGYNEQFF.

This clonotype has at least ten counts. The V call is TRBV12-3 or TRBV12-4, the J call TRBJ2-2, with D hard to call. This CDR3 region has 12 residues. Trimming pared 3 bases from V and 4 bases from J, leaving 3 bases between. CDR3 bases: TGTGCCAGCAGTTTGACCACCGGGGAGCTGTTTTTT. Its translation is CASSLTTGELFF.

This clonotype was recorded a few times. The J gene is TRBJ1-1, the V gene TRBV7-9, with D hard to call. V was cut by 7 bases and J by 1 base, with 10 bases left in between. CDR1 is SEHNR and CDR2 is FQNEAQ in the germline V gene (reference sequence). The CDR3 loop spans 13 amino acids. The CDR3 sequence: CASTLASNTEAFF. CDR3 sequence (DNA): TGTGCCAGCACTTTGGCATCGAACACTGAAGCTTTCTTT.

The chain has TRBV7-9 and TRBJ2-5; the D gene is possibly TRBD2 (6 bases). The length of the CDR3 is 15 residues. V shed 1 base and J shed 4 bases, with 13 bases lying between them. CDR1 SEHNR and CDR2 FQNEAQ come from the germline V gene (reference sequence). CDR3 loop: CASSLVLPGGETQYF. As DNA, the CDR3 is TGTGCCAGCAGCTTAGTACTCCCCGGGGGAGAGACCCAGTACTTC.

The table lists this clonotype with a few counts. This rearrangement joins TRBV7-2 to TRBJ1-3, with D possibly matching TRBD1 (5 bases). The germline CDR1 and CDR2 sequences are SGHTA and FQGNSA. CDR3 size: 14 residues. The V and J ends lost 5 bases and 3 bases respectively, with 11 bases between them. Here the CDR3 DNA reads TGTGCCAGCAGCCCCCGGGGGTATGGAAACACCATATATTTT. Residues: CASSPRGYGNTIYF.

The rearrangement links TRBV7-9 to TRBJ2-5; D may be TRBD2 (7 bases). The CDR3 is 16 amino acids. Per the germline V gene, CDR1 is SEHNR and CDR2 is FQNEAQ (reference sequence). Trimming stripped 7 bases from V and 3 bases from J, with 21 bases between. This CDR3 is CASTPPGAGAKETQYF. As DNA, the CDR3 is TGTGCCAGCACCCCACCGGGGGCGGGGGCGAAAGAGACCCAGTACTTC.

This clonotype was seen a few times. The rearrangement uses TRBV5-1 and TRBJ2-3; the D gene is possibly TRBD1 (6 bases). CDR3 size: 18 residues. V lost 3 bases to trimming and J lost 0 bases, with 20 bases between them. In germline, CDR1 is SGHRS, CDR2 YFSETQ. The CDR3, as DNA: TGCGCCAGCAGCTCAGATAACTCCACAGGGTCTAGCACAGATACGCAGTATTTT. It encodes CASSSDNSTGSSTDTQYF. The full variable domain, completed using reference TRBV5-1 and TRBJ2-3, is KAGVTQTPRYLIKTRGQQVTLSCSPISGHRSVSWYQQTPGQGLQFLFEYFSETQRNKGNFPGRFSGRQFSNSRSEMNVSTLELGDSALYLCASSSDNSTGSSTDTQYFGPGTRLTVL.

This clonotype was seen only a few times. The chain has TRBV27 and TRBJ2-1, with a weak D call TRBD2 (6 bases). The germline CDR1 and CDR2 sequences are MNHEY and SMNVEV (reference sequence). Trimming cost V 8 bases and J 10 bases, with 12 bases left between them. The CDR3 runs to 11 residues. CDR3 DNA: TGTGCCAGCTCCCGGGGGATCGAGCAGTTCTTC. Translation gives CASSRGIEQFF.

In its sample, this clonotype was seen a few times. The chain is built from TRBV7-2 and TRBJ2-3; tentative D call: TRBD2 (5 bases). V lost 5 bases and J 1 base, leaving 10 bases between the germline ends. Germline V lookup: CDR1 SGHTA, CDR2 FQGNSA. The CDR3 is 14 amino acids. The DNA of the CDR3 is TGTGCCAGCAGCCAAATGGGAGGCACAGATACGCAGTATTTT. It encodes CASSQMGGTDTQYF.

The chain couples TRBV9 to TRBJ1-1, with TRBD1 identical over 11 bases. Germline CDR1 and CDR2: SGDLS and YYNGEE. Trimming cost V 0 bases and J 3 bases; bases outside gene matches: 7. The CDR3 runs to 17 residues. This CDR3 is CASSVATMGQGDTEAFF. Here the CDR3 DNA reads TGTGCCAGCAGCGTAGCTACAATGGGACAGGGGGACACTGAAGCTTTCTTT. Variable domain in full (rest from reference TRBV9 and TRBJ1-1): DSGVTQTPKHLITATGQRVTLRCSPRSGDLSVYWYQQSLDQGLQFLIQYYNGEERAKGNILERFSAQQFPDLHSELNLSSLELGDSALYFCASSVATMGQGDTEAFFGQGTRLTVV.

This chain links TRBV12-3 or TRBV12-4 with TRBJ2-4, with 8 bases lining up with TRBD2. The V and J ends lost 5 bases and 0 bases, in that order; junction bases with no gene match: 6. This CDR3 has 16 residues. The CDR3 bases are TGTGCCAGCAGTGCAGCGGGGGCCCTAGCCAAAAACATTCAGTACTTC. This gives the protein CASSAAGALAKNIQYF.